This is a list of T cell receptor beta chains from one sample in a study of blood T cells in healthy people across ages. TCRdb recomputed calls from the 5' RACE reads with MiXCR, one row per CDR3 protein. The repertoire holds around 780,000 distinct CDR3 sequences, roughly 24% seen once, with 3% in the top ten. These data also featured in a second study, about T cells of mothers and their children.

The sequenced material came from blood. The origin of the receptors is a boy aged 5-17 years in good health. Both conserved end residues are part of each CDR3. The order of the fields is V gene, clone size, J gene, D gene, CDR3 protein, CDR3 DNA. A D gene is named only where the DNA matches it firmly. Clone size appears in some rows only: once, few, many, or a class for an expanded clone.

v_gene: TRBV5-1; abundance: few; j_gene: TRBJ1-4; d_gene: TRBD1; CDR3aa: CASAGPDRVELFF; CDR3nt: TGCGCCAGCGCCGGACCGGACAGGGTTGAACTGTTTTTT
v_gene: TRBV5-1; abundance: few; j_gene: TRBJ1-5; d_gene: -; CDR3aa: CASSWTDPNQPQHF; CDR3nt: TGCGCCAGCAGCTGGACGGATCCCAATCAGCCCCAGCATTTT
v_gene: TRBV29-1; abundance: few; j_gene: TRBJ1-1; d_gene: TRBD1; CDR3aa: CSVRDRLNTEAFF; CDR3nt: TGCAGCGTAAGGGACAGGTTAAACACTGAAGCTTTCTTT
v_gene: TRBV2; abundance: -; j_gene: TRBJ2-2; d_gene: TRBD1; CDR3aa: CASSVGQGTHGELFF; CDR3nt: TGTGCCAGCAGTGTAGGACAGGGGACGCACGGGGAGCTGTTTTTT
v_gene: TRBV18; abundance: -; j_gene: TRBJ2-7; d_gene: TRBD2; CDR3aa: CASSPGEGTWTYEQYF; CDR3nt: TGTGCCAGCTCACCAGGGGAGGGAACCTGGACCTACGAGCAGTACTTC
v_gene: TRBV29-1; abundance: -; j_gene: TRBJ2-3; d_gene: TRBD2; CDR3aa: CSVGGLAGTDTQYF; CDR3nt: TGCAGCGTCGGGGGACTAGCGGGCACAGATACGCAGTATTTT
v_gene: TRBV5-1; abundance: -; j_gene: TRBJ1-2; d_gene: -; CDR3aa: CASSLMSVENYGYTF; CDR3nt: TGCGCCAGCAGCTTGATGTCAGTCGAGAACTATGGCTACACCTTC
v_gene: TRBV5-1; abundance: -; j_gene: TRBJ1-1; d_gene: -; CDR3aa: CASSLEGRRTEAFF; CDR3nt: TGCGCCAGCAGCTTGGAGGGAAGGAGGACTGAAGCTTTCTTT
v_gene: TRBV5-1; abundance: -; j_gene: TRBJ2-3; d_gene: -; CDR3aa: CASSFPRSADTQYF; CDR3nt: TGCGCCAGCAGCTTCCCCAGGAGCGCAGATACGCAGTATTTT
v_gene: TRBV12-3/TRBV12-4; abundance: once; j_gene: TRBJ2-2; d_gene: TRBD2; CDR3aa: CASSLRRRGSAGELFF; CDR3nt: TGTGCCAGCAGTTTAAGGCGGCGGGGGAGTGCCGGGGAGCTGTTTTTT
v_gene: TRBV5-1; abundance: -; j_gene: TRBJ1-1; d_gene: TRBD1; CDR3aa: CAGSLNRGDTEAFF; CDR3nt: TGCGCCGGCAGCTTAAACAGGGGGGACACTGAAGCTTTCTTT
v_gene: TRBV20-1; abundance: few; j_gene: TRBJ2-7; d_gene: -; CDR3aa: CSGCWGIEQYF; CDR3nt: TGCAGTGGTTGCTGGGGTATCGAGCAGTACTTC
v_gene: TRBV5-1; abundance: few; j_gene: TRBJ2-7; d_gene: -; CDR3aa: CASSRLAGSSREQYF; CDR3nt: TGCGCCAGCAGCCGGTTGGCAGGGTCGTCTCGCGAGCAGTACTTC
v_gene: TRBV20-1; abundance: -; j_gene: TRBJ2-7; d_gene: -; CDR3aa: CSARSEGTYEQYF; CDR3nt: TGCAGTGCTAGAAGTGAGGGGACATACGAGCAGTACTTC
v_gene: TRBV18; abundance: -; j_gene: TRBJ1-2; d_gene: TRBD1; CDR3aa: CASSQGTGGNYGYTF; CDR3nt: TGTGCCAGCTCTCAAGGGACAGGGGGCAACTATGGCTACACCTTC
v_gene: TRBV29-1; abundance: few; j_gene: TRBJ1-4; d_gene: -; CDR3aa: CSVEGGPTNEKLFF; CDR3nt: TGCAGCGTTGAAGGGGGGCCAACTAATGAAAAACTGTTTTTT
v_gene: TRBV20-1; abundance: -; j_gene: TRBJ1-4; d_gene: -; CDR3aa: CSASGGQGLEKLFF; CDR3nt: TGCAGTGCTAGTGGCGGCCAGGGCCTTGAAAAACTGTTTTTT
v_gene: TRBV2; abundance: -; j_gene: TRBJ2-2; d_gene: -; CDR3aa: CASSDVVLTPLTELFF; CDR3nt: TGTGCCAGCAGTGACGTAGTGTTGACACCTCTTACGGAGCTGTTTTTT
v_gene: TRBV29-1; abundance: few; j_gene: TRBJ2-2; d_gene: -; CDR3aa: CSVEGFDAGELFF; CDR3nt: TGCAGCGTTGAAGGATTTGACGCCGGGGAGCTGTTTTTT
v_gene: TRBV12-3/TRBV12-4; abundance: many; j_gene: TRBJ1-3; d_gene: -; CDR3aa: CASRTSGNTIYF; CDR3nt: TGTGCCAGCAGGACGTCTGGAAACACCATATATTTT
v_gene: TRBV5-1; abundance: few; j_gene: TRBJ2-1; d_gene: -; CDR3aa: CASSLSDRSYNEQFF; CDR3nt: TGCGCCAGCAGCTTGAGCGACCGCTCCTACAATGAGCAGTTCTTC
v_gene: TRBV19; abundance: many; j_gene: TRBJ1-1; d_gene: -; CDR3aa: CASSQGLNTEAFF; CDR3nt: TGTGCCAGTAGTCAGGGTCTGAACACTGAAGCTTTCTTT
v_gene: TRBV9; abundance: -; j_gene: TRBJ2-7; d_gene: TRBD2; CDR3aa: CASSPRGRADEQYF; CDR3nt: TGTGCCAGCAGCCCTCGAGGGAGGGCGGACGAGCAGTACTTC
v_gene: TRBV6-6; abundance: once; j_gene: TRBJ2-2; d_gene: -; CDR3aa: CASSMGRMNTGELFF; CDR3nt: TGTGCCAGCTCCATGGGACGGATGAACACCGGGGAGCTGTTTTTT
v_gene: TRBV27; abundance: -; j_gene: TRBJ2-3; d_gene: -; CDR3aa: CASSLSGQGTDTQYF; CDR3nt: TGTGCCAGCAGTTTAAGCGGTCAGGGCACAGATACGCAGTATTTT